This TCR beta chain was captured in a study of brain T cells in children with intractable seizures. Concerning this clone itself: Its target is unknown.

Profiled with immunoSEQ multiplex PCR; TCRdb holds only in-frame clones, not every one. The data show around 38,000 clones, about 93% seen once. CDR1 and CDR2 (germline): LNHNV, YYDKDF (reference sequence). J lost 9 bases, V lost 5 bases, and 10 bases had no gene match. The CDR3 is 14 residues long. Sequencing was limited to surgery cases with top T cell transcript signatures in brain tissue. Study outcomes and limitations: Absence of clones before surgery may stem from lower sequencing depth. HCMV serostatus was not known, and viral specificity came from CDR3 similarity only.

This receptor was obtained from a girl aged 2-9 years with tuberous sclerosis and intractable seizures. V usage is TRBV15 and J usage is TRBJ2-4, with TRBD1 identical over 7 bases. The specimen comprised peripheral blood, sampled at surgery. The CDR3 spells CATSVRGQLSIQYF. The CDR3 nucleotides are TGTGCCACCAGCGTAAGGGGACAGCTCTCCATTCAGTACTTC.